This is a list of T cell receptor beta chains from one sample in a study of cytomegalovirus exposure and HLA in healthy donors. Libraries were prepared by immunoSEQ multiplex PCR; TCRdb keeps only in-frame clonotypes and omits some of them. The table includes roughly 330,000 clones, approximately 90% detected once. The sample taken for sequencing was PBMCs. These receptors were collected from a woman aged 30 to 39 in good health and CMV-seropositive. The conserved cysteine and the conserved F or W are not part of the CDR3 here.

v_gene: TRBV7-3
CDR3aa: ASSFGRNYEQY

v_gene: TRBV6-5
CDR3aa: ASSWTGTSGNTIY

v_gene: TRBV20-1
CDR3aa: SVPTGEQY

v_gene: TRBV27
CDR3aa: ASGIPGQGGSNYGYT

v_gene: TRBV9
CDR3aa: ASSVDRGTDTQY

v_gene: TRBV15
CDR3aa: ATSRGGWDYGYT

v_gene: TRBV9
CDR3aa: ASSVTGDAKNIQY

v_gene: TRBV2
CDR3aa: ASLNYNYGYT

v_gene: TRBV7-3
CDR3aa: ASSFQDFDEQF

v_gene: TRBV7-8
CDR3aa: ASSLRRAYLGALYEQY

v_gene: TRBV6-5
CDR3aa: ASSSSTKYEQY

v_gene: TRBV28
CDR3aa: ASSRQGLETQY

v_gene: TRBV5-6
CDR3aa: AGSAAGNQNQPQH

v_gene: TRBV15
CDR3aa: ATSRGSGGSYNEQF

v_gene: TRBV4-3
CDR3aa: ASSQAGTSGYNEQF

v_gene: TRBV11-3
CDR3aa: ASSLGQGAYNEQF

v_gene: TRBV7-3
CDR3aa: ASSLSVGTVMQKGYGYT

v_gene: TRBV18
CDR3aa: ASSPDSNSGNTIY

v_gene: TRBV15
CDR3aa: ATSRDRSAGGTYEQF

v_gene: TRBV19
CDR3aa: ASSIGSGHPYEQY

v_gene: TRBV4-2
CDR3aa: ASSQETANYGYT

v_gene: TRBV15
CDR3aa: ATSRPGQGIYNEQF

v_gene: TRBV29-1
CDR3aa: SVEGRAPRGTGELF

v_gene: TRBV27
CDR3aa: ASSFGRRREKLF

v_gene: TRBV7-2
CDR3aa: ASSPDTIQETQY

v_gene: TRBV18
CDR3aa: ASSRLRGDEQY

v_gene: TRBV23-1
CDR3aa: ASRTSPAGGRKDTQY

v_gene: TRBV7-9
CDR3aa: ASSLGQVGQVNTEAF

v_gene: TRBV28
CDR3aa: ASSSGVSEKLF

v_gene: TRBV5-4
CDR3aa: ASSPWGVNQPQH

v_gene: TRBV5-6
CDR3aa: ASSLVGIADYGYT

v_gene: TRBV10-3
CDR3aa: AISETTSGGEQY

v_gene: TRBV15
CDR3aa: ATSSVVHSGTEAF

v_gene: TRBV5-4
CDR3aa: ASSFGGTKAGELF

v_gene: TRBV9
CDR3aa: ASSVGIGWGSSYEQY

v_gene: TRBV27
CDR3aa: ASSFGGGEQF

v_gene: TRBV5-6
CDR3aa: ASSPFKKRESGEQY

v_gene: TRBV11-1
CDR3aa: ASMGQGFDEQY

v_gene: TRBV19
CDR3aa: ASSPHLDQPQH

v_gene: TRBV5-4
CDR3aa: ASSLEDRVRGYT

v_gene: TRBV13
CDR3aa: ASSLLAGDYEQY

v_gene: TRBV19
CDR3aa: ASSRQGQGYT

v_gene: TRBV30
CDR3aa: ARLAGFGNTIY

v_gene: TRBV5-1
CDR3aa: ASSDRQGGTGELF

v_gene: TRBV15
CDR3aa: ATSGDGSGAEKLF

v_gene: TRBV28
CDR3aa: ASSFPLTGRNSGNTIY

v_gene: TRBV9
CDR3aa: ASSRQGVRDTQY

v_gene: TRBV18
CDR3aa: ASSYRTSGVKETQY

v_gene: TRBV5-6
CDR3aa: ASSLLRTGTNTGELF

v_gene: TRBV6-1
CDR3aa: ASSESQGPGTDTQY

v_gene: TRBV7-9
CDR3aa: ASSRDSPYGYT

v_gene: TRBV2
CDR3aa: ASKLAGGPGYEQY

v_gene: TRBV15
CDR3aa: ATSSSVGGNQPQH

v_gene: TRBV6-6
CDR3aa: ASSSGGRGPSYEQY

v_gene: TRBV28
CDR3aa: ASSLYPLYRPEAF

v_gene: TRBV29-1
CDR3aa: SVGGERGTYEQY

v_gene: TRBV7-2
CDR3aa: ASWGSQETQY

v_gene: TRBV13
CDR3aa: ASSRRQTSVGGELF

v_gene: TRBV5-6
CDR3aa: ASSLMEIEAF

v_gene: TRBV30
CDR3aa: AWSNPTGRYEQY